Listed below are T cell receptor beta chains from one sample, sequenced in a study of shared clonotypes between healthy human individuals. Method: immunoSEQ multiplex PCR; TCRdb's copy keeps in-frame clones and lacks some. The sample includes fewer than 1.8 million clones, 98% of them seen just once. Sequencing was done on a sample of naive CD4+ T cells sorted from blood. The receptors originated from a man aged 30 to 45 in good health. The conserved cysteine and the conserved F or W are not part of the CDR3 here.

13,TRBV27,ASSFGTAYSYEQY
11,TRBV6-5,ASSYSSALGYT
12,TRBV5-4,ASSLNPEAYEQY
14,TRBV18,ASSPKKTGLAYEQY
15,TRBV11-3,ASSLVMGVGGYNEQF
9,TRBV2,ASRAGGEQY
13,TRBV18,ASSPTGVTNTEAF
15,TRBV9,ASSVAVAGGQTGELF
12,TRBV19,ASSRGRYQETQY
16,TRBV27,ASSSLRLAGVIYNEQF
9,TRBV2,ASSLAYEQY
15,TRBV7-2,ASSFSRDRNRNYGYT
13,TRBV11-2,ASSPLRGRYNEQF
11,TRBV4-3,ASSPTQGVSYT
13,TRBV6-6,ASSYFGGASYEQY
13,TRBV18,ASSPYYGGSYEQY
10,TRBV27,ASRGARGTQY
13,TRBV5-4,ASSLAGNSYNEQF
13,TRBV13,ASSLGGSSVAEQF
9,TRBV10-2,ASSVSYEQY
12,TRBV5-4,ASSTERFSYEQY
13,TRBV5-1,ASSLSGLAVYEQY
10,TRBV29-1,SVEDGRNIQY
12,TRBV28,ASSLGPIGEKLF
12,TRBV7-2,ASSLGRMATAAF
12,TRBV19,ASRIDSPPYEQY
13,TRBV5-1,ASSPSGRSGETQY
11,TRBV10-3,AISGGTSNSQY
14,TRBV5-6,ASSLVLRRELVEQY
15,TRBV11-2,ASSFYRGRRNRDTQY
14,TRBV19,ASRIGGTGTGDEQF
11,TRBV5-1,ASSLRQGSEQY
12,TRBV6-1,ASRTTSGRARQF